What follows are 10 T cell receptor beta chains derived from one specimen sequenced in a study of T cell responses to AZD1222 COVID-19 vaccine. Data came from immunoSEQ multiplex PCR; TCRdb stores just in-frame clones and leaves some out. This table holds about 140,000 clones, around 90% found once. The sample in question was peripheral blood, obtained on day 0 of AZD1222 vaccination. The receptors were sampled from an adult in good health.

This chain connects TRBV12-5 to TRBJ1-1; D call uncertain. V was trimmed by 0 bases and J by 2 bases, leaving 4 bases between them. Germline V gene sequence: CDR1 LGHNT, CDR2 FRNRAP. CDR3 length: 13 residues. DNA of the CDR3: TGTGCTAGTGGTTTGGTCCCCAACACTGAAGCTTTCTTT. It codes for CASGLVPNTEAFF.

This clone was seen a single time. This rearrangement joins TRBV4-3 to TRBJ2-2; D ambiguous. Germline V lookup: CDR1 LGHNA, CDR2 YSLEER. Trimming cost V 1 base and J 6 bases, with 6 bases left between them. The CDR3 runs 13 residues. CDR3 nucleotide sequence: TGCGCCAGCAGCCAAGTCGTTCCCGGGGAGCTGTTTTTT. This codes for CASSQVVPGELFF.

V and J are TRBV9 and TRBJ2-2; D perhaps matches TRBD1 (6 bases). This CDR3 contains 16 residues. CDR1 and CDR2 from the germline V gene are SGDLS and YYNGEE. V gave up 4 bases and J gave up 2 bases, with 15 bases separating them. In DNA form, the CDR3 reads TGTGCCAGCAGCACCACCGGGACACCTAACACCGGGGAGCTGTTTTTT. Translation gives CASSTTGTPNTGELFF. Combining the CDR3 with reference TRBV9 and TRBJ2-2 gives the whole variable domain DSGVTQTPKHLITATGQRVTLRCSPRSGDLSVYWYQQSLDQGLQFLIQYYNGEERAKGNILERFSAQQFPDLHSELNLSSLELGDSALYFCASSTTGTPNTGELFFGEGSRLTVL.

The chain carries TRBV18 and TRBJ2-2; a weak D match, TRBD2 (5 bases). V shed 8 bases and J shed 1 base, with 11 bases lying between them. The CDR3 covers 14 residues. The V gene's germline CDR1 is KGHSH and CDR2 LQKENI. The CDR3 sequence: CASRGTQNTGELFF. The CDR3 DNA is TGTGCCAGCCGGGGAACCCAGAACACCGGGGAGCTGTTTTTT.

The gene calls are TRBV5-1 and TRBJ2-4; weak D call: TRBD2 (6 bases). CDR1 is SGHRS and CDR2 is YFSETQ in the germline V gene. This CDR3 has 13 residues. The V end lost 10 bases, the J end lost 6 bases, and 17 bases lay between the germline ends. The CDR3 reads CASAVVEGNIQYF. As DNA, the CDR3 is TGCGCCTCAGCAGTGGTGGAGGGAAACATTCAGTACTTC.

This rearrangement joins TRBV12-3 or TRBV12-4 to TRBJ1-2, with D possibly TRBD1 on 6 matching bases. The CDR3 consists of 11 residues. V lost 7 bases, J lost 6 bases, and 9 bases lay in between. The CDR3 is CASTYRDGYTF. As DNA, the CDR3 is TGTGCCAGCACTTACAGGGATGGCTACACCTTC.

The genes are TRBV27 and TRBJ1-1, with D unclear. There are 12 residues in the CDR3. With 6 bases removed from V and 9 bases from J, the gap between germline ends came to 14 bases. Germline CDR1 and CDR2: MNHEY and SMNVEV (reference sequence). CDR3 sequence reads: CASSPRAGKAFF. CDR3 coding DNA: TGTGCCAGCAGCCCGAGGGCGGGCAAAGCTTTCTTT.

This clone was found once. This CDR3 is CASSVNPTGAGANVLTF. CDR3 nucleotide sequence: TGTGCCAGCAGCGTGAATCCTACAGGGGCTGGGGCCAACGTCCTGACTTTC. The V call is TRBV9, the J call TRBJ2-6; 7 bases are shared with TRBD1. CDR3 length: 17 residues. The junction had 7 bases not matched to a gene; V was cut back by 2 bases and J by 2 bases. Germline V lookup: CDR1 SGDLS, CDR2 YYNGEE.

The count of this clone is one. The J gene is TRBJ1-4, the V gene TRBV4-1; a possible D gene is TRBD1 (5 bases). Germline CDR1 MGHRA, CDR2 YSYEKL. The CDR3 spans 16 residues. V lost 0 bases and J lost 8, with 16 bases in between. CDR3 region: CASSQEVLGGGEKLFF. CDR3 nucleotides: TGCGCCAGCAGCCAAGAAGTGTTGGGGGGTGGAGAAAAACTGTTTTTT.

The chain links TRBV5-1 to TRBJ1-1; no reliable D call. Germline V CDR1 and CDR2: SGHRS, YFSETQ. V gave up 3 bases and J gave up 2 bases, with 14 bases separating them. The length of the CDR3 is 15 residues. The CDR3 loop reads CASSYGMWENTEAFF. The CDR3 nucleotides read TGCGCCAGCAGCTACGGGATGTGGGAAAACACTGAAGCTTTCTTT.